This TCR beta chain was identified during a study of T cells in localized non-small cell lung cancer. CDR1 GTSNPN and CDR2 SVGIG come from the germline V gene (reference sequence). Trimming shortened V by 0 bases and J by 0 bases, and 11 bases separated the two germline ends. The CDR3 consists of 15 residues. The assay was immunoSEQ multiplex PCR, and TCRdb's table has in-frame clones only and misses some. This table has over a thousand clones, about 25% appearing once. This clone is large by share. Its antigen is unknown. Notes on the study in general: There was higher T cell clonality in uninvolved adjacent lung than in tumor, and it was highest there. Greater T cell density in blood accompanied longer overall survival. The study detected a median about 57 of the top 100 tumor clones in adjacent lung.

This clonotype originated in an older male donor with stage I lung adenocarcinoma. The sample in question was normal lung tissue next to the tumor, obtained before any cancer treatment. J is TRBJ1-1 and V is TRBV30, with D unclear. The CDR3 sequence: CAWSVWTEVNTEAFF. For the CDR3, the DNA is TGTGCCTGGAGTGTATGGACCGAAGTGAACACTGAAGCTTTCTTT.